This T cell receptor (beta chain) was retrieved from a study of blood T cell repertoires in COVID-19 (dated by TCRdb to 2020 to 2021). Background for the entire study: Collaborator samples came from the United States, Italy and Spain and covered acute and convalescent phases of COVID-19. HLA class I and class II types, where available, came from metadata supplied by the sample provider rather than from assay-based typing. Deeply sampled blood TCRbeta repertoires from subjects exposed to, actively infected with, or recovered from COVID-19 were included in the dataset. The samples were drawn from two sources: the first 160 participants of the ongoing ImmuneRACE study, and 950 to 1,500 subjects contributed by 6 global collaborators. The material from the prospective study consisted of cDNA or gDNA derived from T cells, B-cell-depleted T cells, or PBMCs. Nearly every sample came with metadata listing a de-identified subject ID, COVID-19 status, age in years and sex. The repertoires were released in a freely available public database meant as a resource for research on the immune response to SARS-CoV-2. Study-wide conclusions, independent of this receptor: The quantity of clinical and demographic metadata differed by source and by participant and was supplied without curation.

One collaborating source in Seattle enrolled patients during active infection and followed them longitudinally through the course of disease. The collaborating institutions used their own protocols to collect whole blood in K2EDTA tubes. Collaborator samples were shipped for TCRbeta analysis as frozen whole blood, isolated PBMCs, or DNA extracted from either sample type. The germline V gene yields SGHVS for CDR1 and FNYEAQ for CDR2. V loses 3 bases of germline sequence and J loses 0 bases, and the interval between the two ends is 6 bases. The CDR3 numbers 14 residues from cysteine through phenylalanine. Kept here is only the CDR3 DNA, which spans 42 bases and is read in frame from base 1. Concerning this clone itself: The antigen it binds to is not known. Base quality data are lacking; no much larger clone is found one base away.

The immunoSEQ Assay, a bias-controlled multiplex PCR, was used to amplify TCRbeta CDR3 regions from genomic DNA. Under the source paper's analysis protocol: The number of nucleated cells in each sample was estimated by amplification of reference gene primers within the assay. To quantify the absolute abundance of each unique TCRbeta CDR3 rearrangement, sequence reads were collapsed and filtered. For each sample, productive Simpson clonality was calculated as the square root of Simpson's diversity index across productive rearrangements. In its TCRdb copy, this immuneACCESS table keeps in-frame sequences only and misses some clones. Where compared with another copy, unresolved V genes explain less than half of these, and the others have no known cause. For V, J and clone size, that table is used; D and trimming come from the DNA. The sample table lists approximately 200,000 clones, 84% of them with a count of one. Over 6% of the sample belongs to the ten largest clones.

This receptor was obtained from a woman older than 75 with COVID-19, enrolled during active disease. Sequencing input: peripheral blood. In this chain, TRBV7-6 is recombined with TRBJ1-3; confidence is insufficient to name the D gene. Here the CDR3 is given as CASSLSYSGNTIYF. The DNA is TGTGCCAGCAGCTTGAGTTACTCTGGAAACACCATATATTTT.